This entry lists 13 T cell receptor beta chains sequenced from one sample in a study of cytomegalovirus exposure and HLA in healthy donors. It was with 60 Vbeta and 13 Jbeta primers that the PCR ran. The data were produced by immunoSEQ multiplex PCR, yet TCRdb's version contains in-frame clones alone and is incomplete. Seen here are around 240,000 clones, about 80% observed once, and the top ten hold 5.4%. Material: PBMCs. The origin of the receptors is a woman in her forties in good health and CMV-seropositive.

The chain uses TRBV7-6 and TRBJ2-2; TRBD2 matches at 11 bases. V dropped 5 bases and J dropped 4; count of bases not matched to a gene: 6. The CDR3 runs 16 residues. CDR1 is SGHVS and CDR2 is FNYEAQ in the germline V gene. CDR3 amino acids: CASSPLAGDITGELFF. Written as DNA, the CDR3 is TGTGCCAGCAGCCCACTAGCGGGAGACATCACCGGGGAGCTGTTTTTT. Based on the CDR3 plus reference TRBV7-6 and TRBJ2-2, the full variable domain is GAGVSQSPRYKVTKRGQDVALRCDPISGHVSLYWYRQALGQGPEFLTYFNYEAQQDKSGLPNDRFSAERPEGSISTLTIQRTEQRDSAMYRCASSPLAGDITGELFFGEGSRLTVL.

The chain uses TRBV23-1 and TRBJ2-1, with a weak D call TRBD2 (6 bases). TRBV23-1 qualifies as an ORF whose function is uncertain. This CDR3 contains 23 residues. Trimming pared 0 bases from V and 3 bases from J, leaving 33 bases between. CDR3 in amino acids: CASSQSRLKPRSIRRGDYNEQFF. The CDR3 nucleotides read TGCGCCAGCAGTCAATCAAGACTGAAGCCTAGATCTATCCGGAGGGGAGACTACAATGAGCAGTTCTTC.

This chain joins TRBV7-9 and TRBJ1-1; D is unresolved. The length of the CDR3 is 15 residues. The V end lost 3 bases, the J end lost 1 base, and 12 bases lay between the germline ends. Germline CDR1 reads SEHNR; CDR2 reads FQNEAQ (reference sequence). The CDR3 is CASSFGYRQNTEAFF. Here the CDR3 DNA reads TGTGCCAGCAGCTTCGGCTATCGACAGAACACTGAAGCTTTCTTT.

This sequence joins TRBV7-2 and TRBJ2-7, with 10 bases identical to TRBD1. V gave up 5 bases and J gave up 1 base; unmatched junction bases: 11. The CDR3 loop spans 17 amino acids. Germline-derived CDR1 and CDR2 are SGHTA and FQGNSA. The CDR3 nucleotides read TGTGCCAGCAGCGCCCGGGACAGGGGTCACCAATCCTACGAGCAGTACTTC. Its translation is CASSARDRGHQSYEQYF.

J is TRBJ1-2 and V is TRBV6-5; the D is unclear. V lost 0 bases to trimming and J lost 0 bases, with 11 bases between them. This CDR3 is built from 16 residues. From germline, CDR1 is MNHEY and CDR2 SVGAGI. The CDR3 DNA reads as TGTGCCAGCAGTTACTCGATGGGCCAAGCTAACTATGGCTACACCTTC. Its translation: CASSYSMGQANYGYTF.

The chain combines TRBV28 with TRBJ2-3; TRBD2 is a possible D gene (6 bases). The CDR3 totals 13 residues. Germline V gene lookup returns CDR1 MDHEN and CDR2 SYDVKM. Trimming took 7 bases from V and 3 from J, leaving 11 bases between them. CDR3 in DNA: TGTGCCAGCATCTATGGGGGGACAGATACGCAGTATTTT. Its translation: CASIYGGTDTQYF.

This clone was counted a single time. V gene TRBV4-3 combines with J gene TRBJ1-2; D possibly corresponds to TRBD1 (6 bases). CDR3 length: 15 amino acids. V was shortened by 4 bases and J by 1 base, with 13 bases between the two germline ends. CDR1 is LGHNA, CDR2 YSLEER, per germline. The CDR3 loop is CASSRGHGVNYGYTF. Here the CDR3 DNA reads TGCGCCAGCAGCCGGGGGCACGGGGTTAACTATGGCTACACCTTC.

The chain joins TRBV6-1 to TRBJ1-2; perhaps TRBD1 as D (6 bases). V was trimmed by 2 bases and J by 4 bases, leaving 14 bases between them. This CDR3 contains 15 residues. Germline V gives CDR1 MNHNS, CDR2 SASEGT. This CDR3 reads CASSEPPDRPYGYTF. In DNA form, the CDR3 reads TGTGCCAGCAGTGAACCCCCCGACAGGCCCTATGGCTACACCTTC.

The J gene is TRBJ1-2, the V gene TRBV9, with D maybe TRBD1 (5 bases). The germline V gene encodes CDR1 SGDLS and CDR2 YYNGEE. The CDR3 has 18 amino acids. Trimming took off 0 bases at V and 1 base at J, with 19 bases between the two ends. The CDR3 region is CASSVATGWGSFNYGYTF. CDR3 coding DNA: TGTGCCAGCAGCGTAGCTACGGGTTGGGGCAGCTTTAACTATGGCTACACCTTC.

V gene TRBV11-1 combines with J gene TRBJ2-1, with 8 bases that match TRBD2. The CDR3 contains 17 residues. The trim removed 2 bases at V and 5 bases at J, leaving 11 bases unmatched. In germline, CDR1 is SGHAT, CDR2 FQDESV (reference sequence). This chain's CDR3 is CASSLQAGAPQDNEQFF. CDR3 nucleotide sequence: TGTGCCAGCAGCTTACAAGCGGGGGCCCCACAAGACAATGAGCAGTTCTTC.

This rearrangement joins TRBV6-5 to TRBJ2-2, with D perhaps matching TRBD2 (6 bases). CDR1 MNHEY and CDR2 SVGAGI come from the germline V gene. The CDR3 spans 15 residues. Trimming left V 0 bases short and J 5 bases short, with 10 bases between. The DNA for the CDR3 is TGTGCCAGCAGTTACTCGGGGGGACGAACCGGGGAGCTGTTTTTT. Its protein is CASSYSGGRTGELFF.

This clone was found once. J is TRBJ2-2 and V is TRBV11-3, with 8 bases lining up with TRBD1. Germline CDR1 reads SGHNT; CDR2 reads YENEEA. The V segment lost 5 bases and the J segment 5 bases; nucleotides outside the gene matches: 10. The CDR3 contains 16 residues. CDR3 nucleotides: TGTGCCAGCAGCCCAGGGCGACAGGGGAGGACCGGGGAGCTGTTTTTT. Residues: CASSPGRQGRTGELFF.

V is TRBV9 and J is TRBJ1-2; 9 bases line up with TRBD1. Germline values: CDR1 SGDLS, CDR2 YYNGEE. CDR3 length: 16 residues. The ends lost 4 bases at V and 0 bases at J; junction bases unmatched: 7. This chain's CDR3 is CASSPGTGLPNYGYTF. As DNA, the CDR3 is TGTGCCAGCAGCCCCGGGACAGGGCTACCTAACTATGGCTACACCTTC.